Listed here are 13 T cell receptor beta chains from one sample, sequenced in a study of blood T cell repertoires in COVID-19. The protocol was immunoSEQ multiplex PCR, while the TCRdb copy is restricted to in-frame clones and leaves out a portion. The data show roughly 170,000 clones, around nine tenths seen once. The sequenced material came from peripheral blood. These receptors originate from a woman aged 70 to 79 with COVID-19, enrolled during active disease.

The rearrangement uses TRBV5-5 and TRBJ1-3, with 7 positions matching TRBD1. Germline V gene sequence: CDR1 SGHKS, CDR2 YYEKEE (reference sequence). The CDR3 totals 15 residues. V dropped 3 bases and J dropped 2; count of bases not matched to a gene: 5. DNA for the CDR3: TGTGCCAGCAGCTACCGACAGGGCACTGGAAACACCATATATTTT. Its translation: CASSYRQGTGNTIYF.

V usage is TRBV7-6 and J usage is TRBJ2-7, with 9 bases fitting TRBD2. This CDR3 is built from 15 residues. V gave up 2 bases and J gave up 5 bases; unmatched junction bases: 7. Germline-derived CDR1 and CDR2 are SGHVS and FNYEAQ. The CDR3 region has the DNA TGTGCCAGCAGCTTAACGGCGGGAGGGCCGGACGAGCAGTACTTC. It yields the protein CASSLTAGGPDEQYF.

The rearrangement links TRBV6-5 to TRBJ1-2; D unclear. Germline V gene lookup returns CDR1 MNHEY and CDR2 SVGAGI. Trimming stripped 6 bases from V and 5 bases from J, with 13 bases between. CDR3 length: 13 residues. The CDR3 spells CASSRPEGYGYTF. DNA for the CDR3: TGTGCCAGCAGCCGACCGGAGGGTTATGGCTACACCTTC.

The genes are TRBV4-3 and TRBJ2-1; 8 bases fit TRBD1. The V and J ends lost 0 bases and 12 bases, in that order; junction bases with no gene match: 10. In germline, CDR1 is LGHNA, CDR2 YSLEER. This CDR3 is 15 amino acids long. As DNA, the CDR3 is TGCGCCAGCAGCCAAGAGACAGGGGCCCAACGGGGGCAGTTCTTC. This sequence encodes CASSQETGAQRGQFF.

V usage is TRBV27 and J usage is TRBJ1-3, with a weak D call TRBD1 (5 bases). The germline CDR1 and CDR2 sequences are MNHEY and SMNVEV (reference sequence). V gave up 4 bases and J gave up 1 base, with 20 bases separating them. The CDR3 has 18 residues. The CDR3 region is CASSSPRQTTDSGNTIYF. CDR3 nucleotides: TGTGCCAGCAGTTCTCCGCGACAGACAACGGATTCTGGAAACACCATATATTTT.

This chain connects TRBV28 to TRBJ2-7; 10 positions agree with TRBD2. CDR3 length equals 15 residues. The V segment lost 1 base and the J segment 4 bases; nucleotides outside the gene matches: 4. CDR1 is MDHEN and CDR2 is SYDVKM in the germline V gene. The CDR3 sequence is CASSLYLAGVYEQYF. In DNA, the CDR3 is TGTGCCAGCAGTTTATACCTAGCGGGAGTTTACGAGCAGTACTTC.

The chain joins TRBV6-2 or TRBV6-3 to TRBJ1-1, with D possibly matching TRBD1 (5 bases). Germline CDR1 reads MNHEY; CDR2 reads SVGEGT. V was pared by 4 bases and J by 5 bases, with 11 bases between. The CDR3 loop spans 13 amino acids. The CDR3 sequence is CASSWAGRTEAFF. The CDR3 coding sequence is TGTGCCAGCAGTTGGGCAGGGCGGACTGAAGCTTTCTTT.

The chain is built from TRBV7-8 and TRBJ1-5; a possible D gene is TRBD1 (6 bases). Germline CDR1 is SGHVS and CDR2 is FQNEAQ. This CDR3 has 15 residues. The V end lost 0 bases, the J end lost 3 bases, and 9 bases lay between the germline ends. As DNA, the CDR3 is TGTGCCAGCAGCTTAGCTTCAGGGGACAATCAGCCCCAGCATTTT. As protein: CASSLASGDNQPQHF.

The chain has TRBV4-1 and TRBJ1-3; D remains ambiguous. The CDR3 covers 15 residues. Per the germline V gene, CDR1 is MGHRA and CDR2 is YSYEKL. With 0 bases removed from V and 4 bases from J, the gap between germline ends came to 10 bases. The CDR3 region is CASSQDGSWGNTIYF. CDR3 DNA sequence: TGCGCCAGCAGCCAAGATGGGAGTTGGGGAAACACCATATATTTT.

The chain recombines TRBV2 with TRBJ1-6; the match to TRBD1 covers 12 bases. Per the germline V gene, CDR1 is SNHLY and CDR2 is FYNNEI. This CDR3 has 16 residues. The trim removed 5 bases at V and 5 bases at J, leaving 4 bases unmatched. CDR3 coding DNA: TGTGCCAGCAGTTTGGGACAGGGGGCAGATAATTCACCCCTCCACTTT. It specifies CASSLGQGADNSPLHF.

The chain links TRBV6-5 to TRBJ1-3; possible D gene TRBD1, 6 bases. The CDR3 totals 13 residues. Trimming pared 3 bases from V and 4 bases from J, leaving 7 bases between. Germline V gives CDR1 MNHEY, CDR2 SVGAGI. The CDR3 region has the DNA TGTGCCAGCAGTTATGGACAGGGAAACACCATATATTTT. The encoded protein is CASSYGQGNTIYF.

The genes are TRBV3-1 (or the pseudogene TRBV3-2) and TRBJ2-1; perhaps TRBD1 as D (6 bases). The CDR3 consists of 16 residues. V lost 0 bases and J lost 4, with 13 bases in between. Germline assignment: CDR1 LGHDT and CDR2 YNNKEL (reference sequence). As DNA, the CDR3 is TGTGCCAGCAGCCAAGAAGACAGGAGACCTTACAATGAGCAGTTCTTC. Amino acids: CASSQEDRRPYNEQFF.

The chain employs TRBV30 and TRBJ2-7; 10 bases match TRBD1. The CDR3 extends over 14 amino acids. Germline V gene sequence: CDR1 GTSNPN, CDR2 SVGIG (reference sequence). Trimming at V came to 4 bases and at J to 8 bases, leaving 11 bases not matched to a gene. In nucleotides, the CDR3 is TGTGCCTGGACGCCCGGGACAGGGGATAGTAAGCAGTACTTC. Translation gives CAWTPGTGDSKQYF.